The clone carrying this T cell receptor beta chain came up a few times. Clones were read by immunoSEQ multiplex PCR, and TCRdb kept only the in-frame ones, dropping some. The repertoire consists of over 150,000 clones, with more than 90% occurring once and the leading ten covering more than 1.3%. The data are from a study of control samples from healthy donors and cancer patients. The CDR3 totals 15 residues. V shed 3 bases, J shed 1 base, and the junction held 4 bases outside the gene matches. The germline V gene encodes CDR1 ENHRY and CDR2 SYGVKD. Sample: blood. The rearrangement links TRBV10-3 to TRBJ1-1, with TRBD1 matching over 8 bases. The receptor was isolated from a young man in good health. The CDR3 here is CAISDTTGGNTEAFF. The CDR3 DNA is TGTGCCATCAGTGATACAACAGGGGGGAACACTGAAGCTTTCTTT.